This T cell receptor (beta chain) was profiled in a study of T cell responses to AZD1222 COVID-19 vaccine. A note on this clone: Its target is not known.

Study-level points and caveats: The study sampled repertoires only after the peak T cell response. Donors, mostly white British, included more females; clonal diversity was possibly underestimated. Compared with day 0, the breadth and depth of the Spike-specific TCR repertoire rose significantly after two doses of AZD1222.

Germline loops: CDR1 SGHNT, CDR2 YYREEE (reference sequence). This CDR3 has 15 residues. Trimming cost V 7 bases and J 0 bases, with 13 bases left between them. Clones were sequenced by immunoSEQ multiplex PCR, and TCRdb holds only the in-frame ones, with some missing. Of about 170,000 clones in the sample, roughly 90% were seen once. This material consisted of peripheral blood, taken on day 0 of AZD1222 vaccination. This clonotype originated in an adult in good health. The chain joins TRBV5-4 to TRBJ1-4; TRBD1 is a possible D gene (5 bases). The CDR3 reads CASGKGTATNEKLFF. The CDR3 DNA follows: TGTGCCAGCGGAAAAGGGACTGCAACTAATGAAAAACTGTTTTTT.